The 25 T cell receptor beta chains below were found in one sample sequenced in a study of blood T cell repertoires in COVID-19. TCRdb's table, derived via immunoSEQ multiplex PCR, lists solely in-frame clones and lacks some. In the table there are some 100,000 clones, roughly 88% of which are singletons. The sequenced material came from peripheral blood. These TCRs come from a man between 50 and 59 years old with COVID-19, enrolled during active disease.

J is TRBJ1-2 and V is TRBV6-5, with D possibly matching TRBD1 (6 bases). Germline V gene sequence: CDR1 MNHEY, CDR2 SVGAGI. V was trimmed by 5 bases and J by 7 bases, leaving 14 bases between them. The length of the CDR3 is 13 residues. The chain's CDR3 is CASSPGEIGGYTF. The CDR3 DNA reads TGTGCCAGCAGTCCAGGGGAAATTGGTGGCTACACCTTC.

The V and J genes are TRBV3-1 (or the pseudogene TRBV3-2) and TRBJ2-3, with D unclear. Germline V gene data show CDR1 as LGHDT and CDR2 as YNNKEL (reference sequence). This CDR3 has 14 residues. Trimming left V 5 bases short and J 1 base short, with 10 bases between. CDR3 protein: CASSAGLGTDTQYF. CDR3 DNA sequence: TGTGCCAGCAGCGCCGGGTTGGGCACAGATACGCAGTATTTT.

The gene calls are TRBV19 and TRBJ1-3; no clear D. This CDR3 comprises 16 residues. V dropped 6 bases and J dropped 2 bases, with 17 bases sitting between them. The germline V gene has CDR1 LNHDA and CDR2 SQIVND (reference sequence). This CDR3 reads CASSQTKAGTGNTIYF. For the CDR3, the DNA is TGTGCCAGTAGCCAAACGAAGGCGGGGACTGGAAACACCATATATTTT.

As for this clone: Other DNA sequences in this sample translate to the same CDR3. The rearrangement uses TRBV7-2 and TRBJ1-3; 11 nucleotides line up with TRBD1. With 5 bases clipped from V and 4 bases from J, the junction kept 4 bases outside the gene matches. The CDR3 is made up of 15 amino acids. The germline CDR1 and CDR2 sequences are SGHTA and FQGNSA. CDR3 nucleotides: TGTGCCAGCAGCCCGGACAGGGGGCAGGGAAACACCATATATTTT. It specifies CASSPDRGQGNTIYF.

This sequence joins TRBV27 and TRBJ1-5, with 11 bases identical to TRBD1. V lost 2 bases to trimming and J lost 7 bases; unmatched junction nucleotides: 10. The germline CDR1 and CDR2 sequences are MNHEY and SMNVEV (reference sequence). The CDR3 length is 17 residues. The CDR3 coding sequence is TGTGCCAGCAGTTTAGGGAACTCGGGACAGGGGGAACAGCCCCAGCATTTT. Translating it yields CASSLGNSGQGEQPQHF.

This clone was recorded only once. The chain uses TRBV5-1 and TRBJ1-5; D may be TRBD1 (5 bases). Per the germline V gene, CDR1 is SGHRS and CDR2 is YFSETQ. The CDR3 has 15 amino acids. Trimming stripped 0 bases from V and 7 bases from J, with 14 bases between. This chain's CDR3 is CASSLEGQGWQPQHF. The DNA for the CDR3 is TGCGCCAGCAGCTTGGAGGGGCAGGGCTGGCAGCCCCAGCATTTT.

The gene calls are TRBV6-1 and TRBJ2-5; D remains ambiguous. V was cut by 0 bases and J by 5 bases, with 4 bases left in between. This CDR3 has 12 amino acids. CDR1 is MNHNS, CDR2 SASEGT, per germline. The CDR3 spells CASSEARETQYF. CDR3 DNA: TGTGCCAGCAGTGAAGCCAGGGAGACCCAGTACTTC.

This sequence joins TRBV12-1 and TRBJ2-7; the D call TRBD2 from the table was never checked on the DNA. TRBV12-1 is assigned pseudogene status. The CDR3 sequence is 15 residues long. The CDR3 bases are TGTGCCAGCCCTGGGAAGCGGGGGGCCTCCTACGAGCAGTACTTC. Amino acids: CASPGKRGASYEQYF.

In its sample, this clone was seen once. The gene calls are TRBV11-3 and TRBJ1-6, with D possibly matching TRBD1 (5 bases). CDR3 size: 14 residues. V was clipped by 3 bases and J by 10 bases, with 13 bases between them. Germline V gene data show CDR1 as SGHNT and CDR2 as YENEEA. In DNA, the CDR3 is TGTGCCAGCAGCTTGGGGGGTGGAAACTCACCCCTCCACTTT. Translated, it gives CASSLGGGNSPLHF.

The V and J genes are TRBV9 and TRBJ2-2; TRBD2 aligns across 9 bases. Germline CDR1 is SGDLS and CDR2 is YYNGEE. V shed 0 bases, J shed 4 bases, and the junction held 13 bases outside the gene matches. The CDR3 is made up of 19 amino acids. The CDR3 DNA follows: TGTGCCAGCAGCGTAGCGGGAGCGGGGGGACTCCCGGGCACCGGGGAGCTGTTTTTT. Encoded protein: CASSVAGAGGLPGTGELFF.

This chain links TRBV3-1 (or the pseudogene TRBV3-2) with TRBJ1-6; D is unresolved. V lost 1 base to trimming and J lost 5 bases, with 6 bases between them. There are 14 residues in the CDR3. The germline CDR1 and CDR2 sequences are LGHDT and YNNKEL (reference sequence). The CDR3 bases are TGTGCCAGCAGCCAAGGCCAGAATAATTCACCCCTCCACTTT. As protein: CASSQGQNNSPLHF.

The chain combines TRBV6-5 with TRBJ2-7; a possible D gene is TRBD1 (7 bases). Between the trimmed V and J ends, which lost 5 bases and 4 bases, there was a span of 15 bases. Germline V gives CDR1 MNHEY, CDR2 SVGAGI. The CDR3 is 14 residues long. DNA of the CDR3: TGTGCCAGCAGTCCAGGGGGGCAAGGATACGAGCAGTACTTC. It codes for CASSPGGQGYEQYF.

The rearrangement joins TRBV25-1 to TRBJ2-2; possible D gene TRBD1, 6 bases. Germline V gene lookup returns CDR1 MGHDK and CDR2 SYGVNS. Trimming cost V 3 bases and J 6 bases, with 8 bases left between them. The CDR3 is made up of 13 amino acids. The CDR3 sequence: CASSEAGAGELFF. The CDR3 coding sequence is TGTGCCAGCAGTGAGGCAGGGGCCGGGGAGCTGTTTTTT.

The CDR3, as DNA: TGTGCCAGCAGTTACCCTTTTCGGGGGGTCAACACTGAAGCTTTCTTT. It specifies CASSYPFRGVNTEAFF. The chain is built from TRBV6-2 or TRBV6-3 and TRBJ1-1, with D tentatively TRBD1 (5 bases). V lost 2 bases and J lost 2, with 15 bases in between. CDR1 MNHEY and CDR2 SVGEGT come from the germline V gene. This CDR3 has 16 residues.

The chain has TRBV7-9 and TRBJ2-7, with D possibly matching TRBD2 (7 bases). The CDR3 extends over 15 amino acids. The germline V gene encodes CDR1 SEHNR and CDR2 FQNEAQ (reference sequence). Trimming left V 1 base short and J 5 bases short, with 15 bases between. The CDR3 loop is CASSLDSGGFDEQYF. The CDR3 nucleotides read TGTGCCAGCAGCTTAGATTCGGGGGGCTTTGACGAGCAGTACTTC.

The chain employs TRBV9 and TRBJ2-7; no firm D call. Germline lookup yields CDR1 SGDLS and CDR2 YYNGEE. This CDR3 contains 14 residues. The germline V and J ends were trimmed by 3 bases and 2 bases, with 12 bases remaining between them. The CDR3 coding sequence is TGTGCCAGCAGCGACACAAACCCCCCCTACGAGCAGTACTTC. Encoded protein: CASSDTNPPYEQYF.

The chain has TRBV18 and TRBJ2-1; D gene ambiguous. CDR1 is KGHSH and CDR2 is LQKENI in the germline V gene. V lost 0 bases to trimming and J lost 3 bases, with 3 bases between them. The CDR3 is 13 amino acids. In nucleotides, the CDR3 is TGTGCCAGCTCACCACCCAGCTACAATGAGCAGTTCTTC. Its protein is CASSPPSYNEQFF. The full variable domain, completed using reference TRBV18 and TRBJ2-1, is NAGVMQNPRHLVRRRGQEARLRCSPMKGHSHVYWYRQLPEEGLKFMVYLQKENIIDESGMPKERFSAEFPKEGPSILRIQQVVRGDSAAYFCASSPPSYNEQFFGPGTRLTVL.

The rearrangement joins TRBV9 to TRBJ1-6; TRBD1 aligns across 9 bases. V shed 3 bases and J 7 bases; nucleotides not matched to a gene: 5. The CDR3 runs 15 residues. Germline CDR1 reads SGDLS; CDR2 reads YYNGEE. The CDR3 loop reads CASSEGQGWNSPLHF. CDR3 DNA: TGTGCCAGCAGCGAAGGACAGGGGTGGAATTCACCCCTCCACTTT. Full variable domain (rest looked up from reference TRBV9 and TRBJ1-6): DSGVTQTPKHLITATGQRVTLRCSPRSGDLSVYWYQQSLDQGLQFLIQYYNGEERAKGNILERFSAQQFPDLHSELNLSSLELGDSALYFCASSEGQGWNSPLHFGNGTRLTVT.

The rearrangement links TRBV7-9 to TRBJ1-2; TRBD1 might be the D (6 bases). Germline CDR1 reads SEHNR; CDR2 reads FQNEAQ (reference sequence). V dropped 1 base and J dropped 11 bases, with 11 bases sitting between them. This CDR3 is built from 12 residues. The CDR3 DNA sequence: TGTGCCAGCAGCTTAGAACAGGGCAGTTACACCTTC. It yields the protein CASSLEQGSYTF.

V gene TRBV14 combines with J gene TRBJ1-3; D call uncertain. In germline, CDR1 is SGHDN, CDR2 FVKESK. The CDR3 extends over 12 amino acids. V was clipped by 1 base and J by 9 bases, with 7 bases between them. The DNA for the CDR3 is TGTGCCAGCAGCCAAGGGCCAGGCACCATATATTTT. This codes for CASSQGPGTIYF.

The chain joins TRBV7-2 to TRBJ2-3, with D possibly being TRBD1 (5 bases). V lost 1 base to trimming and J lost 5 bases, with 13 bases between them. The CDR3 has 15 amino acids. Germline lookup yields CDR1 SGHTA and CDR2 FQGNSA. CDR3 DNA sequence: TGTGCCAGCAGCTTAGGGGGCACGGTTGGAGATACGCAGTATTTT. This gives the protein CASSLGGTVGDTQYF.

The table lists this clone with a count of one. V gene TRBV7-8 combines with J gene TRBJ1-2, with 7 nucleotides matching TRBD1. CDR1 is SGHVS, CDR2 FQNEAQ, per germline. J was trimmed by 4 bases and V by 3 bases; bases with no gene match: 2. CDR3 length: 13 amino acids. The CDR3 is CASSFGDSYGYTF. CDR3 nucleotide sequence: TGTGCCAGCAGCTTCGGGGACAGCTATGGCTACACCTTC. The whole variable domain, remainder taken from reference TRBV7-8 and TRBJ1-2, is GAGVSQSPRYKVAKRGQDVALRCDPISGHVSLFWYQQALGQGPEFLTYFQNEAQLDKSGLPSDRFFAERPEGSVSTLKIQRTQQEDSAVYLCASSFGDSYGYTFGSGTRLTVV.

This chain connects TRBV6-6 to TRBJ1-3, with D possibly TRBD1 on 6 matching bases. V was trimmed by 5 bases and J by 1 base, leaving 9 bases between them. Germline values: CDR1 MNHNY, CDR2 SVGAGI (reference sequence). The CDR3 is made up of 14 amino acids. This CDR3 is CASSPGTSGNTIYF. In nucleotides, the CDR3 is TGTGCCAGCAGTCCCGGGACATCTGGAAACACCATATATTTT.

The chain recombines TRBV28 with TRBJ1-1, with D possibly being TRBD1 (5 bases). This CDR3 region has 17 residues. V lost 5 bases and J lost 3, with 22 bases in between. Germline V gene sequence: CDR1 MDHEN, CDR2 SYDVKM. CDR3 sequence: CASSPSSGAGGDTEAFF. Here the CDR3 DNA reads TGTGCCAGCAGTCCCTCCTCTGGGGCGGGGGGGGACACTGAAGCTTTCTTT.

Here the CDR3 reads CASSPGQDFYEQYF. The CDR3, as DNA: TGCGCCAGCAGCCCGGGACAGGATTTCTACGAGCAGTACTTC. The chain is built from TRBV5-1 and TRBJ2-7, with 8 nucleotides matching TRBD1. Germline V gene data show CDR1 as SGHRS and CDR2 as YFSETQ. The V gene end was trimmed by 4 bases and the J gene end by 3 bases; junction bases not matched to a gene: 6. This CDR3 contains 14 residues.